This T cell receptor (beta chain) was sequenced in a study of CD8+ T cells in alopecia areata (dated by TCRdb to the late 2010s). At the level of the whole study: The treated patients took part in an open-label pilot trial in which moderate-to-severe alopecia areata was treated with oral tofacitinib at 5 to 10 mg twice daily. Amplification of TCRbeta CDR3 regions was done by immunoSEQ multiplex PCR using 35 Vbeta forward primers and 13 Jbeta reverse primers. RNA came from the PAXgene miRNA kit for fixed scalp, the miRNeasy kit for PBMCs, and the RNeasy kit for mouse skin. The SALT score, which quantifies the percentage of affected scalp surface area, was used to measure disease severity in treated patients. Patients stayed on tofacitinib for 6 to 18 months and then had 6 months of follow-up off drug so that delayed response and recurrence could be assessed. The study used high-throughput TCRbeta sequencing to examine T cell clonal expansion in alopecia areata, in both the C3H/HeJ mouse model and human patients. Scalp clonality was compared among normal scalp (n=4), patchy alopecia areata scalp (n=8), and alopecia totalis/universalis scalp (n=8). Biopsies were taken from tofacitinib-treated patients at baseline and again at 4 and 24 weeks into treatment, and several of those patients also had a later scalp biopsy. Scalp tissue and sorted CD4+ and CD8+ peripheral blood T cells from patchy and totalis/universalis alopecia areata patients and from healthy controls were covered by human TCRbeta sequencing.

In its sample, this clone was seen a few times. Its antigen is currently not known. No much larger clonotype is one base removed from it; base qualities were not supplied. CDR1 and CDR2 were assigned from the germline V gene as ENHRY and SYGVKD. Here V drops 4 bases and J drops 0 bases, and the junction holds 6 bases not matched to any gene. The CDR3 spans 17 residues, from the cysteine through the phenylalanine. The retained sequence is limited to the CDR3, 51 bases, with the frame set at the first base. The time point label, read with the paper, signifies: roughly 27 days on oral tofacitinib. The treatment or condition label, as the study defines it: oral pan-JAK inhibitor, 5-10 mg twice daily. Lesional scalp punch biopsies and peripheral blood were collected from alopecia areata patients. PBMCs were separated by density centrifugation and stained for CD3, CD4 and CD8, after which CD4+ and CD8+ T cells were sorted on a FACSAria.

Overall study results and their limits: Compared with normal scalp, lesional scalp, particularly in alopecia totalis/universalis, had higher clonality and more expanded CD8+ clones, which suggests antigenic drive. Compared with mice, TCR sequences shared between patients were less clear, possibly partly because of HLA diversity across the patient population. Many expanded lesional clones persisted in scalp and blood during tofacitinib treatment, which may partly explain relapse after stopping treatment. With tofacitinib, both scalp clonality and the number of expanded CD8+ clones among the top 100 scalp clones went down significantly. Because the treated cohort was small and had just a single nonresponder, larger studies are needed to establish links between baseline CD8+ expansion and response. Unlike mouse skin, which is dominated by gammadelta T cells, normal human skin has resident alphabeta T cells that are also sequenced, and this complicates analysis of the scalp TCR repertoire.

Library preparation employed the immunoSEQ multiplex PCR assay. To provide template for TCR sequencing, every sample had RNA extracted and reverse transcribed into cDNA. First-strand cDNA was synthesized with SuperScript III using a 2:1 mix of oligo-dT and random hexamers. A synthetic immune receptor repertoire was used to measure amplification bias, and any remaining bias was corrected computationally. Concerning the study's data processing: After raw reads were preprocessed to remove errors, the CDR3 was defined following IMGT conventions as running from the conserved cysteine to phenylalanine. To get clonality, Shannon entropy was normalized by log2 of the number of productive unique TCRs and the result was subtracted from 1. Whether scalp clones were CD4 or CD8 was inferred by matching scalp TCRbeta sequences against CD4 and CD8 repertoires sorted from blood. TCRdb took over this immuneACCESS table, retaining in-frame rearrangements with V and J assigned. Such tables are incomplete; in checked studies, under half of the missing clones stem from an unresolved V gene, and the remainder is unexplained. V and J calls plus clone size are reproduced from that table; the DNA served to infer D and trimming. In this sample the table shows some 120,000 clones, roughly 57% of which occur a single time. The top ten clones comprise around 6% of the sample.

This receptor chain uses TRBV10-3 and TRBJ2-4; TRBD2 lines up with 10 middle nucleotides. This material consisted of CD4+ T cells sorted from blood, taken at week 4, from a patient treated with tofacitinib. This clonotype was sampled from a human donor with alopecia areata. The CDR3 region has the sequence CAISGTSGGGAKNIQYF. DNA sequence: TGTGCCATCAGTGGGACTAGCGGAGGGGGAGCCAAAAACATTCAGTACTTC.